This T cell receptor (beta chain) was obtained from a study of blood T cells in healthy people across ages. Primers used in a second PCR of roughly 6 to 11 cycles were a sample-barcoded 5' primer and a J-beta primer mix. Every cDNA molecule bore a tag from a template-switch adaptor containing 12 random nucleotides. TCRdb itself ran the 5' RACE reads through MiXCR, one entry per CDR3 protein. The sample carries about 1.4 million distinct CDR3 sequences, approximately 59% recorded once. The CDR3 is 16 residues long. Per germline, CDR1 SEHNR and CDR2 FQNEAQ (reference sequence). The V and J ends lost 5 bases and 7 bases, in that order; junction bases with no gene match: 13. The study drew donors from healthy Caucasian individuals in Russia aged roughly 6 to 95. Per individual sample, total RNA of at least 6 micrograms was extracted.

This chain connects TRBV7-9 to TRBJ1-2, with 10 positions matching TRBD1. The clonotype comes from a man between 18 and 29 years old in good health. Material: blood. Written as DNA, the CDR3 is TGTGCCAGCAGCCCAGGCGGGACAGGGGATTTCGGTGGCTACACCTTC. Translated: CASSPGGTGDFGGYTF.